These T cell receptor beta chains were read from a single sample in a study of beta chain features in type 1 diabetes. TCRdb's table, derived via immunoSEQ multiplex PCR, lists solely in-frame clones and lacks some. The sample includes 130,000 or so clones, 9% to 9.5% of them seen just once. Sequencing was performed on central memory CD4+ T cells from blood. Receptor source: a man younger than 30 in good health. CDR3s include the opening cysteine and the closing phenylalanine or tryptophan. D genes are given only for firm matches. Only part of the rows carry a size: once, few, many, or a class if the clone is expanded.

>NA|TRBJ2-5|TRBV7-9|few
CASSLAGQGETQYF
TGTGCCAGCAGCTTAGCCGGGCAGGGAGAGACCCAGTACTTC
>TRBD1|TRBJ2-1|TRBV25-1|NA
CASSESGQGNENEQFF
TGTGCCAGCAGTGAGAGTGGACAGGGCAACGAGAATGAGCAGTTCTTC
>NA|TRBJ2-1|TRBV5-1|NA
CASTLSVGAYNEQFF
TGCGCCAGCACCCTATCGGTAGGGGCCTACAATGAGCAGTTCTTC
>NA|TRBJ2-5|TRBV10-1|few
CASSDLETQYF
TGCGCCAGCAGTGACTTAGAGACCCAGTACTTC
>TRBD1|TRBJ2-1|TRBV7-2|few
CASSYRTGAYNEQFF
TGTGCCAGCAGCTACCGGACAGGGGCCTACAATGAGCAGTTCTTC
>TRBD2|TRBJ2-1|TRBV9|NA
CASSVGLLAGAYNEQFF
TGTGCCAGCAGCGTAGGGCTCCTAGCGGGAGCTTACAATGAGCAGTTCTTC
>TRBD1|TRBJ2-2|TRBV6-1|NA
CASSDETGGRYTGELFF
TGTGCCAGCAGTGACGAGACAGGGGGCCGATACACCGGGGAGCTGTTTTTT
>NA|TRBJ1-4|TRBV18|NA
CASSPRGTNEKLFF
TGTGCCAGCTCACCACGCGGGACTAATGAAAAACTGTTTTTT
>TRBD2|TRBJ2-7|TRBV6-6|NA
CARPGREDEQYF
TGTGCCAGGCCGGGACGGGAGGATGAGCAGTACTTC
>TRBD1|TRBJ2-5|TRBV5-5|few
CASSLAGTGTEETQYF
TGTGCCAGCAGCTTGGCCGGGACAGGGACGGAAGAGACCCAGTACTTC
>NA|TRBJ1-2|TRBV4-3|NA
CASSPLQSLNYGYTF
TGCGCCAGCAGCCCCCTACAGAGTCTTAATTATGGCTACACCTTC
>NA|TRBJ1-3|TRBV30|NA
CAQDTTSGNTIYF
TGTGCTCAGGACACCACTTCTGGAAACACCATATATTTT